The T cell receptor (beta chain) described here comes from a study of shared clonotypes between healthy human individuals. Overall study context: A donor's plate count was three for CD4 naive and three for CD4 memory; CD8 naive had two and CD8 memory one. Broader study findings: Sampling involved blood alone; tissue repertoires likely differ.

As for this clone: The antigen is unknown.

Profiling relied on immunoSEQ multiplex PCR, and the TCRdb table lists in-frame clones only, not all of them. The data hold some 1,100,000 clones, with roughly 74% observed a single time. Nashville, Tennessee was home to all donors, each a Caucasian adult. Germline values: CDR1 DFQATT, CDR2 SNEGSKA (reference sequence). After removal of 6 bases from V and 12 bases from J, the junction contained 7 bases not matched to a gene. The CDR3 sequence is 11 residues long. Sequencing input: memory CD4+ T cells from PBMCs. Subset meaning: CD45RA-negative fraction. This chain uses TRBV20-1 with TRBJ2-1, with 8 bases lining up with TRBD2. This clonotype was sampled from a man aged 18 to 29 in good health. Some clones in this sample may be carry-over from other donors' samples. This CDR3 reads CSARLASTQFF. The CDR3 DNA is TGCAGTGCCCGACTAGCGTCGACGCAGTTCTTC.